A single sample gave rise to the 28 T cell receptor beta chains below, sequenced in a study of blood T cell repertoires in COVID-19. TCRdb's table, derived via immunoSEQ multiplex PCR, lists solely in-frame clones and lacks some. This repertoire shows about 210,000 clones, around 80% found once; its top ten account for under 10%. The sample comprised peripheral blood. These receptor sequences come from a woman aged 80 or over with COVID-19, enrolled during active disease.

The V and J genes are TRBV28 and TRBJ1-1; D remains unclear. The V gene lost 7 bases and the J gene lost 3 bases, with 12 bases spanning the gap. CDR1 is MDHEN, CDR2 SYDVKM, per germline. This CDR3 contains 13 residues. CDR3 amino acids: CASNPGSYTEAFF. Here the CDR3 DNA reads TGTGCCAGCAACCCGGGATCCTACACTGAAGCTTTCTTT.

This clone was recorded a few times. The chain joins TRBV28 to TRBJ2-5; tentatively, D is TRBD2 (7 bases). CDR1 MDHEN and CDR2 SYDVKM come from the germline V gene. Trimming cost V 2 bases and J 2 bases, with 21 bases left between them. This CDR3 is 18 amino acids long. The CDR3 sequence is CASSLGGGERGTQETQYF. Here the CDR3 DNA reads TGTGCCAGCAGTTTAGGTGGGGGCGAGCGGGGAACACAAGAGACCCAGTACTTC.

The CDR3, as DNA: TGTGCCAGCAGCACATGGACAGGGAGAGGCACTGAAGCTTTCTTT. Translation: CASSTWTGRGTEAFF. The chain links TRBV7-9 to TRBJ1-1; TRBD1 aligns across 8 bases. Trimming removed 5 bases from V and 4 bases from J; junction bases left unmatched: 9. Looked up from germline, CDR1 is SEHNR and CDR2 is FQNEAQ (reference sequence). The CDR3 length is 15 residues. Full variable domain (outside the CDR3, taken from reference TRBV7-9 and TRBJ1-1): DTGVSQNPRHKITKRGQNVTFRCDPISEHNRLYWYRQTLGQGPEFLTYFQNEAQLEKSRLLSDRFSAERPKGSFSTLEIQRTEQGDSAMYLCASSTWTGRGTEAFFGQGTRLTVV.

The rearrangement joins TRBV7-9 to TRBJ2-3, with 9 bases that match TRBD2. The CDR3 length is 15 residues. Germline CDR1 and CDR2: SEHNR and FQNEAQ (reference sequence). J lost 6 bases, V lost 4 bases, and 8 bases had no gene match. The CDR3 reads CASSSGLARSDTQYF. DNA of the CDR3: TGTGCCAGCAGCTCGGGACTAGCCCGGTCGGATACGCAGTATTTT.

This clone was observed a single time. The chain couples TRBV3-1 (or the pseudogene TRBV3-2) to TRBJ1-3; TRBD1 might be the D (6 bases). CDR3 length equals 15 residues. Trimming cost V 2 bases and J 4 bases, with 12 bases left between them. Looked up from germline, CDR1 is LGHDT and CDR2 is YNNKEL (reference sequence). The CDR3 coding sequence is TGTGCCAGCAGCCAACCTCGGACAGTGGGAAACACCATATATTTT. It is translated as CASSQPRTVGNTIYF.

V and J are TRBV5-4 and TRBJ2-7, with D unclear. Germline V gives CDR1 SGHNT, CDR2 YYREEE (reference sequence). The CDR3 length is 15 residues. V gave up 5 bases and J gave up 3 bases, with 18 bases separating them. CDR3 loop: CASRPFGVSYYEQYF. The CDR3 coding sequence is TGTGCCAGCAGGCCCTTCGGAGTTTCCTACTACGAGCAGTACTTC.

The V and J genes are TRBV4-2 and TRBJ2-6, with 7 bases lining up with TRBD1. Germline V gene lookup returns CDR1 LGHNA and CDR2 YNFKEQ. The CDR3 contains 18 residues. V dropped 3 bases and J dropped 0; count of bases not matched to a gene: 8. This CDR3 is CASSHVGTDHSGANVLTF. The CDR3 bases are TGTGCCAGCAGCCACGTAGGGACAGACCACTCTGGGGCCAACGTCCTGACTTTC.

This chain's CDR3 is CASSLAGEGPEKLFF. CDR3 in DNA: TGTGCCAGCAGCTTAGCGGGAGAGGGCCCTGAAAAACTGTTTTTT. V usage is TRBV7-9 and J usage is TRBJ1-4; D gene unclear. The germline V gene encodes CDR1 SEHNR and CDR2 FQNEAQ (reference sequence). The CDR3 sequence is 15 residues long. The V end was cut by 0 bases, the J end by 7 bases, with 12 bases between.

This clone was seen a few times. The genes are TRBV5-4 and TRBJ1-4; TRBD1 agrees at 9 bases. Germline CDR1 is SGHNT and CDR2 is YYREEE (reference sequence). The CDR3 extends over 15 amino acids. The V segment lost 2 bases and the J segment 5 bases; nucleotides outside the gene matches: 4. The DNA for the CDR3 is TGTGCCAGCAGCTTAGCAGGGACAGGGAATGAAAAACTGTTTTTT. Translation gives CASSLAGTGNEKLFF.

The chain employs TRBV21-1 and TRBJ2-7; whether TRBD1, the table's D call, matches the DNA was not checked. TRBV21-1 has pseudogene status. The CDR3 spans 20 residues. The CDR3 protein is CASTYRPSGEPDRGINEQYF. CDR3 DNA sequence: TGTGCCAGCACCTACCGACCATCAGGGGAGCCAGATAGGGGAATCAACGAGCAGTACTTC.

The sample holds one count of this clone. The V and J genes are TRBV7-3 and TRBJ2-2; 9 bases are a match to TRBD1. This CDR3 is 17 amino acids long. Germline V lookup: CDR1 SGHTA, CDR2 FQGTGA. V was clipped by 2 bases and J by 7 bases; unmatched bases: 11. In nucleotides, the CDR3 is TGTGCCAGCAGCTTAGGGATAGGACAGGGGAAAAGCGGGGAGCTGTTTTTT. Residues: CASSLGIGQGKSGELFF. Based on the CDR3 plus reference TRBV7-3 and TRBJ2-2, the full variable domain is GAGVSQTPSNKVTEKGKYVELRCDPISGHTALYWYRQSLGQGPEFLIYFQGTGAADDSGLPNDRFFAVRPEGSVSTLKIQRTERGDSAVYLCASSLGIGQGKSGELFFGEGSRLTVL.

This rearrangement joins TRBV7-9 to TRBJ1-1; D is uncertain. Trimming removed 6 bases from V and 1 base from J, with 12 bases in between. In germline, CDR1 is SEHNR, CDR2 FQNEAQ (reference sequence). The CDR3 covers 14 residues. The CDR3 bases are TGTGCCAGCAGGGAGGAATTGGGGAACACTGAAGCTTTCTTT. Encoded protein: CASREELGNTEAFF.

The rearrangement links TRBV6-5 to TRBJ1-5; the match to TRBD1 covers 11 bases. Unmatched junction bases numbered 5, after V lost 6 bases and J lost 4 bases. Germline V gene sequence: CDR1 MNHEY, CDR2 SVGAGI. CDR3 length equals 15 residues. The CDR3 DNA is TGTGCCAGCAGGGGGACAGGGGGAGGAAATCAGCCCCAGCATTTT. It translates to CASRGTGGGNQPQHF.

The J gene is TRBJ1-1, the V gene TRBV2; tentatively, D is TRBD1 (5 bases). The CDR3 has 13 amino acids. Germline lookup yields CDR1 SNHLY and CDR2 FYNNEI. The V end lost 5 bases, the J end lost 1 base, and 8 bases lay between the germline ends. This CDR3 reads CASSRTTNTEAFF. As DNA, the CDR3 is TGTGCCAGCAGTAGGACAACGAACACTGAAGCTTTCTTT.

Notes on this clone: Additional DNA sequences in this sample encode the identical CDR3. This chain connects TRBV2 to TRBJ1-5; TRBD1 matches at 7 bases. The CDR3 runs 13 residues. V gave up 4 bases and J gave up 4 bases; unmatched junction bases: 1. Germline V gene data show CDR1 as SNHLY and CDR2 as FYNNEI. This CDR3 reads CASSAQGNQPQHF. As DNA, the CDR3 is TGTGCCAGCAGTGCACAGGGGAATCAGCCCCAGCATTTT.

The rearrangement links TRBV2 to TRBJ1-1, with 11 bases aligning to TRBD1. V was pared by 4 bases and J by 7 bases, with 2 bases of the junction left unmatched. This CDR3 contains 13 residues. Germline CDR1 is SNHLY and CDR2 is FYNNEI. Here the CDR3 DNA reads TGTGCCAGCAGTGTGGGACAGGGGGTTGAAGCTTTCTTT. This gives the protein CASSVGQGVEAFF.

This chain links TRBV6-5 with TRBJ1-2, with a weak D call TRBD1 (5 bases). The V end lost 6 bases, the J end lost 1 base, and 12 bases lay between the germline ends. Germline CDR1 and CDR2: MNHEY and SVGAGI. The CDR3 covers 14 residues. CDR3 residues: CASSLTGVNYGYTF. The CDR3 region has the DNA TGTGCCAGCAGCCTGACGGGGGTTAACTATGGCTACACCTTC.

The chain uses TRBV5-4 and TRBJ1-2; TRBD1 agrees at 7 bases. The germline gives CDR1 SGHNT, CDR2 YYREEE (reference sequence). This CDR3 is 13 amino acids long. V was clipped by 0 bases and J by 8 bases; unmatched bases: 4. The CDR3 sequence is CASSLDRGQGYTF. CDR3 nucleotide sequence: TGTGCCAGCAGCTTGGACAGGGGACAGGGCTACACCTTC.

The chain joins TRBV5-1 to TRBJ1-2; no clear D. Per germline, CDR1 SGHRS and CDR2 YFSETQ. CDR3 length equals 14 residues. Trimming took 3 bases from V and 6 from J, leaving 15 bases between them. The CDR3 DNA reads TGCGCCAGCAGCTCGGGGAGGGCAACCGATGGCTACACCTTC. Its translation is CASSSGRATDGYTF.

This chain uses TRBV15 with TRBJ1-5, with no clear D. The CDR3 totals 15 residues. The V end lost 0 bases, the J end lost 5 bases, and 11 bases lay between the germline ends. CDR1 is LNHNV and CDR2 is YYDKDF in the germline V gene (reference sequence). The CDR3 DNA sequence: TGTGCCACCAGCAGAGACCGAGCCCGCCATCAGCCCCAGCATTTT. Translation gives CATSRDRARHQPQHF.

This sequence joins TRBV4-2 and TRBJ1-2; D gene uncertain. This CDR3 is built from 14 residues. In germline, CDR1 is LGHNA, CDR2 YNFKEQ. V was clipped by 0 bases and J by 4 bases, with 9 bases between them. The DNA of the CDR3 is TGTGCCAGCAGCCAAGATTTACAGATCTATGGCTACACCTTC. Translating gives CASSQDLQIYGYTF.

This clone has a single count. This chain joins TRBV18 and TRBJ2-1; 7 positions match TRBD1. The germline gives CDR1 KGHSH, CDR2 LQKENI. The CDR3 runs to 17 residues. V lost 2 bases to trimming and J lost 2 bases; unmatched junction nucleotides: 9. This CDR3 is CASSPSIQGTTYNEQFF. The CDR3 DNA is TGTGCCAGCTCACCAAGCATACAGGGGACGACCTACAATGAGCAGTTCTTC.

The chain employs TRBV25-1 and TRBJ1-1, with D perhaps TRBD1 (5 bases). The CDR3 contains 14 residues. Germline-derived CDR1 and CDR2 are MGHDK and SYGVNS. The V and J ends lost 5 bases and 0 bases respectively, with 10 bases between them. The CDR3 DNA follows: TGTGCCAGCAGTAGTGGGGCAATGAACACTGAAGCTTTCTTT. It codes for CASSSGAMNTEAFF.

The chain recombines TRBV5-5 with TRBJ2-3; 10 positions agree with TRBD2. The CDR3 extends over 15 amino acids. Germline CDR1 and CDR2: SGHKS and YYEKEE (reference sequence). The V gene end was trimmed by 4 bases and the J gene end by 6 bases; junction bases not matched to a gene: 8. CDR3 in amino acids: CASSVLAGVSDTQYF. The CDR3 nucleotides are TGTGCCAGCAGCGTGCTAGCGGGAGTATCGGATACGCAGTATTTT.

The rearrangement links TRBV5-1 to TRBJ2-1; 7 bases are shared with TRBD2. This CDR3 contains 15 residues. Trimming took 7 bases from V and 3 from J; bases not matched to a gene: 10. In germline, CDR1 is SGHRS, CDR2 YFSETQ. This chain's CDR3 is CASAASLAGYNEQFF. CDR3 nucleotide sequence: TGCGCCAGCGCAGCCTCCTTAGCGGGCTACAATGAGCAGTTCTTC. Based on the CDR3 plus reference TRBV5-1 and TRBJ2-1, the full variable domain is KAGVTQTPRYLIKTRGQQVTLSCSPISGHRSVSWYQQTPGQGLQFLFEYFSETQRNKGNFPGRFSGRQFSNSRSEMNVSTLELGDSALYLCASAASLAGYNEQFFGPGTRLTVL.

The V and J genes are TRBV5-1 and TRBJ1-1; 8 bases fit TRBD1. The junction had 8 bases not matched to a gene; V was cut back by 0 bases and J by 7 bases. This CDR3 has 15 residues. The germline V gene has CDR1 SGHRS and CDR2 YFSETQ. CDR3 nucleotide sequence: TGCGCCAGCAGCTTGGCAGGGGGCGCCGGGGGTGAAGCTTTCTTT. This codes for CASSLAGGAGGEAFF.

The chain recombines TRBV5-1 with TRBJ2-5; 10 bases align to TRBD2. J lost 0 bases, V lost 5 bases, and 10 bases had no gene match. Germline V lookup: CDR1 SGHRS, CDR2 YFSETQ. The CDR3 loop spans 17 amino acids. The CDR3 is CASRRSSGSVYQETQYF. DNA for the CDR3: TGCGCCAGCAGACGCTCTAGCGGGAGCGTGTACCAAGAGACCCAGTACTTC.

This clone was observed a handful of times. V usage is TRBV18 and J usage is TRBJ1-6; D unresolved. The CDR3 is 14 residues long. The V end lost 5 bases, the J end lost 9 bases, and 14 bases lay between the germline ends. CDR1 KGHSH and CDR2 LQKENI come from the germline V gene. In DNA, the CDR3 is TGTGCCAGCTCAACGGACCCCCGGGGTTCACCCCTCCACTTT. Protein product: CASSTDPRGSPLHF.